Detailed here is one T cell receptor beta chain. Its target is unknown. The data are from a study of shared clonotypes between healthy human individuals. General observations from the study: Sampling covered blood only; tissue repertoires likely differ.

CD4+ cells underwent separation, giving CD45RA+ naive and CD45RA-negative memory subsets. Measured with immunoSEQ multiplex PCR; TCRdb has only the in-frame clones, and not every one. Here the sample spans a few million clones, just over 90% being singletons. Between the trimmed V and J ends, which lost 5 bases and 16 bases, there was a span of 15 bases. CDR1 is MNHEY and CDR2 is SVGAGI in the germline V gene. This CDR3 comprises 11 residues. The material sequenced was naive CD4+ T cells sorted from blood. Noted subset: CD45RA+ positively selected. V gene TRBV6-5 combines with J gene TRBJ2-1; D possibly uses TRBD1 or TRBD2 (5 bases each). This TCR derives from a man aged 18 to 29 in good health. The CDR3 loop reads CASSGEGSLFF. DNA of the CDR3: TGTGCCAGCAGTGGTGAGGGGTCTTTATTCTTC.